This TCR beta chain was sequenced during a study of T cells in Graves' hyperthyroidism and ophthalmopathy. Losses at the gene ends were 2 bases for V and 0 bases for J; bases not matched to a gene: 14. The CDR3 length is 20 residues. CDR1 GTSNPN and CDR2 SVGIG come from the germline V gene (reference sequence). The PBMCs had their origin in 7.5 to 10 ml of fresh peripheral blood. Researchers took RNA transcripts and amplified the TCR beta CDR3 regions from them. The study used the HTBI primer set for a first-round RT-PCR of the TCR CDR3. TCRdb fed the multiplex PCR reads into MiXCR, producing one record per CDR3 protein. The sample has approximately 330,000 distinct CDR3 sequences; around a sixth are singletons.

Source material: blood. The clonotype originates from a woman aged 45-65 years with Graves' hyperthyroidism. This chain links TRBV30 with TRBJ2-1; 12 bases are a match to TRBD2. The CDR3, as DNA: TGTGCCTGGAGTAACCTAGGGCTAGCGGGAGGGCGTAACTCCTACAATGAGCAGTTCTTC. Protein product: CAWSNLGLAGGRNSYNEQFF.